This T cell receptor (beta chain) was recorded in a study of blood T cell repertoires in COVID-19. Study at large: Both acute and convalescent COVID-19 samples were obtained from the United States, Italy and Spain. In each case, the material was cDNA or gDNA derived from T cells, B-cell-depleted T cells, or PBMCs.

Authors' analysis steps: Estimates of nucleated cell counts were drawn from the amplification of reference gene primers. Generated by immunoSEQ multiplex PCR, the TCRdb table keeps only in-frame clones and is missing some. V and J calls and clone size are copied from that table; D and trimming were computed from the DNA. The sample has some 93,000 clones, around nine tenths seen once. The sample was peripheral blood. This sequence originates from a man between 50 and 59 years old with acute or convalescent COVID-19.

The CDR3 loop is CASKPVGNQPQHF. The CDR3 region has the DNA TGTGCCAGTAAACCGGTCGGCAATCAGCCCCAGCATTTT. The rearrangement joins TRBV19 to TRBJ1-5; D is undetermined. The CDR3 totals 13 residues. Germline V gene sequence: CDR1 LNHDA, CDR2 SQIVND (reference sequence). The V and J ends lost 7 bases and 2 bases respectively, with 9 bases between them.